The TCR beta chain described here comes from a study of read filtering for tumor transcriptome and immune sequencing. Molecular barcoded adaptors covering alpha/delta and beta/gamma chains were used on 400 to 450 ng RNA. TCRdb called the reads again in MiXCR, with one record for every CDR3 protein. The sample lists nearly 60,000 distinct CDR3 sequences; over 9% were seen once. This clonotype was picked up many times. Germline assignment: CDR1 SGHVS and CDR2 FNYEAQ. V lost 4 bases to trimming and J lost 2 bases, with 16 bases between them. This CDR3 comprises 16 residues. Sequencing input: a population of CD138-negative cells sorted from bone marrow. This chain connects TRBV7-6 to TRBJ2-3, with D tentatively TRBD2 (6 bases). The source of this sequence is a donor aged 40 or older with multiple myeloma. The CDR3 protein is CASSSIHGGSTDTQYF. CDR3 coding DNA: TGTGCCAGCAGCTCAATCCACGGGGGATCCACAGATACGCAGTATTTT.